The following is a T cell receptor (beta chain) sequence with its context. Its antigen remains unidentified. With 2 bases removed from V and 2 bases from J, the gap between germline ends came to 7 bases. This CDR3 is built from 14 residues. CDR1 is WSHSY, CDR2 SAAADI, per germline. This sample is part of a study of long-term antiretroviral therapy in people with HIV. Study results and limitations: All time points showed a repertoire dominated by clones expanded before ART. Someone took the blood between about 2003 and 2017, maybe while older ART regimens were in use.

Survey-level resolution applied to immunoSEQ assay v3.0. The repertoire was sequenced with immunoSEQ multiplex PCR; TCRdb's copy has only in-frame clones and lacks some. This table holds about 24,000 clones, roughly 77% found once. The sequence was obtained from a man aged 25 to 40 with HIV. Sequencing used unsorted PBMCs, obtained 4.4 years after starting antiretroviral therapy. This chain uses TRBV10-2 with TRBJ1-5; D gene uncertain. CDR3 amino acids: CASSEGIRNQPQHF. In DNA form, the CDR3 reads TGCGCCAGCAGTGAGGGGATCCGCAATCAGCCCCAGCATTTT.